This TCR beta chain was recorded in a study of T cell changes during pregnancy in multiple sclerosis. The V and J ends lost 8 bases and 8 bases, in that order; junction bases with no gene match: 6. CDR1 and CDR2 (germline): SEHNR, FQNEAQ (reference sequence). The CDR3 extends over 12 amino acids. Clones were sequenced by immunoSEQ multiplex PCR, and TCRdb holds only the in-frame ones, with some missing. The sample lists about 80,000 clones, about 88% occurring once. The chain combines TRBV7-9 with TRBJ2-1; 7 bases line up with TRBD1. Sample: peripheral blood, taken before pregnancy. This receptor was obtained from a female donor with multiple sclerosis, enrolled in a pregnancy study. The CDR3 coding sequence is TGTGCCAGCGAAGGGGGCAAAGATGAGCAGTTCTTC. Protein sequence: CASEGGKDEQFF.